The text below deals with one T cell receptor beta chain. The antigen is undetermined. This sample also contains other DNA sequences that code for the same CDR3. These data originate in a study of shared clonotypes between healthy human individuals. Overall study results and limits: Inspection by rarefaction showed sorted-subset sequencing to be incomplete despite large depth. Researchers sampled only blood; tissue repertoires likely differ.

Method: immunoSEQ multiplex PCR; TCRdb's copy keeps in-frame clones and lacks some. Here the sample spans 2 million to 2.5 million clones, approximately 95% being singletons. There are 15 residues in the CDR3. Trimming removed 6 bases at V and 1 base at J, with 10 bases between. CDR1 is MNHEY and CDR2 is SVGAGI in the germline V gene. J is TRBJ2-6 and V is TRBV6-5, with a possible D match to TRBD1 (6 bases). The receptor's source is a man younger than 30 in good health. The sample taken for sequencing was naive CD4+ T cells sorted from blood. Described subset: CD45RA+ positively selected. This CDR3 is CASSRRGSGANVLTF. In DNA, the CDR3 is TGTGCCAGCAGCCGAAGGGGGTCTGGGGCCAACGTCCTGACTTTC.